The clone carrying this T cell receptor (beta chain) was recorded a few times. The antigen is undetermined. Template switching introduced a universal primer site, and the cDNA bore unique molecular identifiers. TCRdb fed the 5' RACE reads into MiXCR, producing one record per CDR3 protein. The profile shows 550,000 to 700,000 distinct CDR3 sequences, more than 9% of them singletons. This sample was included in a study of identical twins. General study findings and limits: Out-of-frame beta chain sequences displayed weaker excess sharing between twins. Carriage of fewer insertions was seen in abundant cord blood beta clonotypes, whereas memory repertoires showed none.

The same specimen was also included in a second study, on yellow fever vaccine responses in identical twins.

What was sequenced was PBMCs. This clonotype was obtained from a woman in her late teens or twenties in good health.

The CDR3 reads CASSYRQGAEDGYTF. For the CDR3, the DNA is TGTGCCAGCAGTTATCGACAGGGGGCGGAAGATGGCTACACCTTC. V usage is TRBV6-5 and J usage is TRBJ1-2, with TRBD1 matching over 10 bases. With V trimmed by 3 bases and J by 6 bases, 7 bases remained unmatched. Germline V gene sequence: CDR1 MNHEY, CDR2 SVGAGI. The length of the CDR3 is 15 residues.